Listed here are 26 T cell receptor beta chains from one sample, sequenced in a study of T cells in Graves' hyperthyroidism and ophthalmopathy (dated by TCRdb to the late 2010s). Libraries came from multiplex PCR. These reads were obtained on an Illumina HiSeq 2000. The TCR beta CDR3 regions were amplified from the RNA transcripts. For the first round of RT-PCR on the TCR CDR3, the HTBI primer set was used together with the Qiagen OneStep RT-PCR kit. Using fastp at Q25 and MiXCR, TCRdb reprocessed the public reads and kept productive beta chains. Merged by CDR3 protein, the rows form single entries marked with the most common genes and DNA. This sample gives around 350,000 distinct CDR3 sequences in total; roughly 15% of them show up just once. Around 20% of the sample belongs to the ten largest clones. The sample taken for sequencing was blood. The receptors here all came from a woman aged 60-75 years with Graves' ophthalmopathy.

For this clonotype: With a much larger clone just one base away, this may be a read error. This rearrangement joins TRBV7-6 to TRBJ2-2; 7 nucleotides agree with TRBD2. From germline, CDR1 is SGHVS and CDR2 FNYEAQ. The CDR3 contains 13 residues. CDR3 in DNA: TGTGCCAGCAGCATAGGCTGGAGCGGGGAGCTGCTTTTT. Translated: CASSIGWSGELLF.

The chain employs TRBV20-1 and TRBJ2-3; D unresolved. Germline CDR1 DFQATT, CDR2 SNEGSKA (reference sequence). V was trimmed by 3 bases and J by 2 bases, leaving 9 bases between them. The CDR3 is made up of 13 amino acids. The DNA of the CDR3 is TGCAGTGCTAGTCGACACACCACAGATACGCAGTATTTT. Translation gives CSASRHTTDTQYF.

This clonotype was counted at least ten times. The chain uses TRBV12-3 or TRBV12-4 and TRBJ2-5; D is perhaps TRBD1 (6 bases). The V end lost 6 bases, the J end lost 7 bases, and 15 bases lay between the germline ends. The CDR3 spans 13 residues. In DNA form, the CDR3 reads TGTGCCAGCAGCTACAGGGCCGAAGGGACCCAGTACTTC. It encodes CASSYRAEGTQYF.

This clonotype was detected a few times. This chain links TRBV5-5 with TRBJ1-5; tentative D call: TRBD1 (6 bases). CDR1 and CDR2 (germline): SGHKS, YYEKEE (reference sequence). This CDR3 is built from 15 residues. Trimming took off 2 bases at V and 6 bases at J, with 15 bases between the two ends. CDR3 sequence reads: CASSLRPGGGQPQHF. Here the CDR3 DNA reads TGTGCCAGCAGCTTAAGGCCCGGGGGCGGTCAGCCCCAGCATTTT.

V and J are TRBV28 and TRBJ2-3, with no clear D. The CDR3 spans 16 residues. Germline V gene lookup returns CDR1 MDHEN and CDR2 SYDVKM. The V gene lost 8 bases and the J gene lost 1 base, with 19 bases spanning the gap. The DNA for the CDR3 is TGTGCCAGCGCTGTCTCAAGTCCAGGAGGCACAGATACGCAGTATTTT. Amino acid sequence: CASAVSSPGGTDTQYF.

This clonotype was picked up a small number of times. The chain couples TRBV19 to TRBJ2-7; 8 bases are shared with TRBD1. Germline V lookup: CDR1 LNHDA, CDR2 SQIVND (reference sequence). CDR3 length: 15 residues. V was pared by 5 bases and J by 4 bases, with 10 bases of the junction left unmatched. This chain's CDR3 is CASSPPGTGKYEQYF. The CDR3 DNA sequence: TGTGCCAGTAGTCCGCCCGGGACAGGAAAATACGAGCAGTACTTC.

This clonotype was counted many times. The rearrangement uses TRBV20-1 and TRBJ2-3; 14 bases line up with TRBD2. The length of the CDR3 is 18 residues. Germline-derived CDR1 and CDR2 are DFQATT and SNEGSKA (reference sequence). V trimming: 5 bases; J trimming: 8 bases; junction bases outside the gene matches: 18. The CDR3, as DNA: TGCAGTGCTGGAACAACGGGGGGGACTAGCGGGAGAACGGGTACGCAGTATTTT. This gives the protein CSAGTTGGTSGRTGTQYF.

This sequence joins TRBV12-3 or TRBV12-4 and TRBJ2-7; a possible D gene is TRBD2 (6 bases). The CDR3 covers 12 residues. V was clipped by 3 bases and J by 6 bases, with 9 bases between them. The CDR3 here is CASSFGRLEQYF. In nucleotides, the CDR3 is TGTGCCAGCAGTTTTGGGAGGCTCGAGCAGTACTTC.

This clonotype appeared a few times. The genes are TRBV4-1 and TRBJ2-5; 7 bases fit TRBD1. V dropped 8 bases and J dropped 1; count of bases not matched to a gene: 10. The CDR3 runs 15 residues. Germline CDR1 MGHRA, CDR2 YSYEKL. CDR3 DNA sequence: TGCGCCAGCGGTCGTAGACAGGGAGTCCAAGAGACCCAGTACTTC. Its protein is CASGRRQGVQETQYF.

This clonotype has just a few counts. V gene TRBV29-1 combines with J gene TRBJ1-3; 7 bases align to TRBD1. The germline gives CDR1 SQVTM, CDR2 ANQGSEA. This CDR3 comprises 14 residues. V trimming: 5 bases; J trimming: 4 bases; junction bases outside the gene matches: 8. The CDR3: CSVLTGEGGNTIYF. CDR3 in DNA: TGCAGCGTTTTAACAGGGGAGGGAGGAAACACCATATATTTT. The full variable domain, its missing parts supplied by reference TRBV29-1 and TRBJ1-3, is SAVISQKPSRDICQRGTSLTIQCQVDSQVTMMFWYRQQPGQSLTLIATANQGSEATYESGFVIDKFPISRPNLTFSTLTVSNMSPEDSSIYLCSVLTGEGGNTIYFGEGSWLTVV.

This CDR3 is CSARDLETQYF. CDR3 nucleotides: TGCAGTGCTAGGGATTTGGAGACCCAGTACTTC. This rearrangement joins TRBV20-1 to TRBJ2-5; D not certain. CDR1 and CDR2 (germline): DFQATT, SNEGSKA (reference sequence). The CDR3 runs 11 residues. V gave up 3 bases and J gave up 5 bases, with 7 bases separating them.

This clonotype was detected a few times. CDR3 amino acids: CATSRTSGGSYEQYF. The CDR3 region has the DNA TGTGCCACCAGCAGGACTAGCGGGGGCTCCTACGAGCAGTACTTC. This sequence joins TRBV15 and TRBJ2-7, with 12 nucleotides matching TRBD2. The germline CDR1 and CDR2 sequences are LNHNV and YYDKDF (reference sequence). The CDR3 extends over 15 amino acids. The V gene end was trimmed by 3 bases and the J gene end by 0 bases; junction bases not matched to a gene: 0.

To note about this clonotype: Possible read error: a much larger clone is one base away. The rearrangement links TRBV6-5 to TRBJ2-2, with D perhaps TRBD1 or TRBD2 (6 bases each). The CDR3 totals 15 residues. CDR1 MNHEY and CDR2 SVGAGI come from the germline V gene. CDR3 protein: CASSYFLRGDGALFF. CDR3 bases: TGTGCCAGCAGTTATTTTCTTAGGGGGGACGGGGCGCTGTTTTTT.

This clonotype was counted many times. This sequence joins TRBV12-3 or TRBV12-4 and TRBJ2-5; 9 bases line up with TRBD1. The J segment lost 5 bases and the V segment lost 6 bases, leaving 4 bases of the junction unmatched. The CDR3 is made up of 13 amino acids. The CDR3 nucleotides are TGTGCCAGCAGGCGACAGGGGGACGAGACCCAGTACTTC. Amino acid sequence: CASRRQGDETQYF.

This clonotype was seen repeatedly, ten times or more. The J gene is TRBJ2-1, the V gene TRBV11-3; 9 nucleotides line up with TRBD2. The CDR3 contains 17 residues. The trim removed 5 bases at V and 5 bases at J, leaving 13 bases unmatched. The V gene's germline CDR1 is SGHNT and CDR2 YENEEA. The CDR3 protein is CASSAPKSGLAHNEQFF. The DNA for the CDR3 is TGTGCCAGCAGCGCACCCAAGTCGGGACTAGCCCACAATGAGCAGTTCTTC.

This clonotype was picked up many times. The chain joins TRBV20-1 to TRBJ2-5, with D hard to call. Germline CDR1 and CDR2: DFQATT and SNEGSKA (reference sequence). V was shortened by 1 base and J by 2 bases, with 11 bases between the two germline ends. The CDR3 is 14 amino acids. CDR3: CSARVRLGQETQYF. The CDR3, as DNA: TGCAGTGCTAGAGTTCGTCTGGGGCAAGAGACCCAGTACTTC.

The rearrangement links TRBV2 to TRBJ2-2, with 13 positions matching TRBD2. The CDR3 has 16 residues. CDR1 is SNHLY and CDR2 is FYNNEI in the germline V gene. The junction had 9 bases not matched to a gene; V was cut back by 10 bases and J by 4 bases. The CDR3 spells CAIRTSGRSSTGELFF. For the CDR3, the DNA is TGTGCCATCAGGACTAGCGGGAGATCTAGCACCGGGGAGCTGTTTTTT.

This clonotype has a count of ten or more. The genes are TRBV6-1 and TRBJ2-1, with 11 bases fitting TRBD2. CDR3 length equals 16 residues. Trimming removed 6 bases from V and 1 base from J; junction bases left unmatched: 5. Germline values: CDR1 MNHNS, CDR2 SASEGT. DNA of the CDR3: TGTGCCAGCAGACCTACTAGCGGGAGTTCCTACAATGAGCAGTTCTTC. Translation gives CASRPTSGSSYNEQFF.

This clonotype was counted a few times. The chain uses TRBV5-1 and TRBJ1-3; D may be TRBD1 (6 bases). Looked up from germline, CDR1 is SGHRS and CDR2 is YFSETQ. The CDR3 consists of 16 residues. Trimming took off 4 bases at V and 0 bases at J, with 14 bases between the two ends. The CDR3 DNA reads TGCGCCAGCAGCCGGACCGCCAGGGGCTCTGGAAACACCATATATTTT. This sequence encodes CASSRTARGSGNTIYF. The full variable domain, completed using reference TRBV5-1 and TRBJ1-3, is KAGVTQTPRYLIKTRGQQVTLSCSPISGHRSVSWYQQTPGQGLQFLFEYFSETQRNKGNFPGRFSGRQFSNSRSEMNVSTLELGDSALYLCASSRTARGSGNTIYFGEGSWLTVV.

This clonotype was detected many times. This chain joins TRBV3-1 and TRBJ1-1, with a possible D match to TRBD1 (5 bases). The CDR3 totals 14 residues. Germline V CDR1 and CDR2: LGHDT, YNNKEL (reference sequence). With 2 bases removed from V and 1 base from J, the gap between germline ends came to 8 bases. This CDR3 is CASSQRTQNTEAFF. The CDR3, as DNA: TGTGCCAGCAGCCAACGGACACAGAACACTGAAGCTTTCTTT.

This clonotype was counted a single time. This sequence may be a read error, since a much larger clone differs from it by one base. This chain links TRBV3-1 with TRBJ2-3, with 8 bases identical to TRBD1. The junction had 7 bases not matched to a gene; V was cut back by 4 bases and J by 4 bases. Germline lookup yields CDR1 LGHDT and CDR2 YNNKEL (reference sequence). CDR3 length: 15 residues. The CDR3 DNA reads as TGTGCCAGCAGCCTCCGGACAGGGCATTCAGATACGCAGTATTTT. As protein: CASSLRTGHSDTQYF.

This clonotype was detected many times. The J gene is TRBJ2-7, the V gene TRBV20-1, with 7 bases identical to TRBD2. Germline V gives CDR1 DFQATT, CDR2 SNEGSKA (reference sequence). V lost 6 bases, J lost 2 bases, and 10 bases stayed unmatched. The CDR3 is 14 residues long. The CDR3 DNA reads as TGCAGTGCCCCTGGGGGGGAGGCCACCTACGAGCAGTACTTC. Translating it yields CSAPGGEATYEQYF.

This clonotype was seen many times. This sequence joins TRBV20-1 and TRBJ2-7, with D hard to call. Trimming shortened V by 5 bases and J by 3 bases, and 8 bases separated the two germline ends. The CDR3 sequence is 11 residues long. Looked up from germline, CDR1 is DFQATT and CDR2 is SNEGSKA (reference sequence). CDR3 in DNA: TGCAGTGCTTCACTGGACTACGAGCAGTACTTC. Its protein is CSASLDYEQYF.

The table lists this clonotype with many counts. The chain recombines TRBV5-1 with TRBJ2-1, with 12 bases that match TRBD2. Germline V gene sequence: CDR1 SGHRS, CDR2 YFSETQ. V gave up 3 bases and J gave up 7 bases; unmatched junction bases: 8. This CDR3 has 16 amino acids. The CDR3, as DNA: TGCGCCAGCAGCTATGGCGGGACTAGCGGGTCTAATGAGCAGTTCTTC. This encodes CASSYGGTSGSNEQFF.

This clonotype was observed a few times. This rearrangement joins TRBV29-1 to TRBJ2-5, with D maybe TRBD1 (9 bases). Germline CDR1 SQVTM, CDR2 ANQGSEA. The CDR3 has 16 amino acids. Trimming left V 2 bases short and J 5 bases short, with 21 bases between. CDR3 amino acids: CSVERGGQGPRETQYF. The CDR3 bases are TGCAGCGTTGAACGGGGGGGACAGGGCCCTCGGGAGACCCAGTACTTC. The variable domain in full, completed from reference TRBV29-1 and TRBJ2-5, reads SAVISQKPSRDICQRGTSLTIQCQVDSQVTMMFWYRQQPGQSLTLIATANQGSEATYESGFVIDKFPISRPNLTFSTLTVSNMSPEDSSIYLCSVERGGQGPRETQYFGPGTRLLVL.

This clonotype was observed at least ten times. In DNA form, the CDR3 reads TGTGCCAGCTTGCCCAGGGGATTCGGACCGTACTCCTACGAGCAGTACTTC. Its translation is CASLPRGFGPYSYEQYF. The V and J genes are TRBV28 and TRBJ2-7, with a weak D call TRBD1 (6 bases). V gave up 8 bases and J gave up 0 bases, with 23 bases separating them. The germline V gene encodes CDR1 MDHEN and CDR2 SYDVKM. The CDR3 is 17 residues long.